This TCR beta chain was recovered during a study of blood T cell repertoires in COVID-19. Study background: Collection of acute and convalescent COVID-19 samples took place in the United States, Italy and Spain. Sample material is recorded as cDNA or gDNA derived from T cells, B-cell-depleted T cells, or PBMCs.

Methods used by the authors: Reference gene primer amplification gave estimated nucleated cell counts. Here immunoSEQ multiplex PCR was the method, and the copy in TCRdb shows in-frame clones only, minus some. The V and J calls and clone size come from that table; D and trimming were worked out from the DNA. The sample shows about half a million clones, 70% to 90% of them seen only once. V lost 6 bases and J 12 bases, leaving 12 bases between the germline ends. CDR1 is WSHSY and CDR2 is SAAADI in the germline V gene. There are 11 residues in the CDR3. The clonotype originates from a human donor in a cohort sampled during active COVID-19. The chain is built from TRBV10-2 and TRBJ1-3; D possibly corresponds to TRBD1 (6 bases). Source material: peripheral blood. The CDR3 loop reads CASRPTGLIYF. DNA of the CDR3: TGCGCCAGCAGGCCGACAGGCCTCATATATTTT.